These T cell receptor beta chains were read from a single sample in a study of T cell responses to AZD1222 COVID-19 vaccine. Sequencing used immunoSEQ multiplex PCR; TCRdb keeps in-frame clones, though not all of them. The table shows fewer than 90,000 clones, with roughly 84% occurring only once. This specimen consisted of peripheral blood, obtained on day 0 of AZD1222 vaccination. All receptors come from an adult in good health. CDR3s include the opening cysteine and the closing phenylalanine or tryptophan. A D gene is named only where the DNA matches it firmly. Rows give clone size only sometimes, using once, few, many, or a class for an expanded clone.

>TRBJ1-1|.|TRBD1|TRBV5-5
TGTGCCAGCAGCTTGGGGAGGGCAGGGGGCTTGGCGAGCACTGAAGCTTTCTTT
CASSLGRAGGLASTEAFF
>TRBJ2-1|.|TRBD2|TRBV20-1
TGCAGTGCTAGTAGGGTGGGACTAGCGGGAAACTGGAACAATGAGCAGTTCTTC
CSASRVGLAGNWNNEQFF
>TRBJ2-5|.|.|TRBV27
TGTGCCAGCTGGGAAGACAGCAACCAAGAGACCCAGTACTTC
CASWEDSNQETQYF
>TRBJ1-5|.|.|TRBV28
TGTGCCAGCAGTCCTCCGATAGAGCCCCAGCATTTT
CASSPPIEPQHF
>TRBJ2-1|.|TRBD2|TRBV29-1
TGCAGCGTCCTAACTGGACTAGCGGGGGTTAGTGAGCAGTTCTTC
CSVLTGLAGVSEQFF
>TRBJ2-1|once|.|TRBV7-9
TGTGCCAGCAGCTTTGGGCCCGTTGGCAATGAGCAGTTCTTC
CASSFGPVGNEQFF
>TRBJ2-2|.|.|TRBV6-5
TGTGCCAGCAGATTTCGACAGGTGAACACCGGGGAGCTGTTTTTT
CASRFRQVNTGELFF
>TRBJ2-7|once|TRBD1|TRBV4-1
TGCGCCAGCAGTCAGCTCGGGACAGGGTACTACGAGCAGTACTTC
CASSQLGTGYYEQYF
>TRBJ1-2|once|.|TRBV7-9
TGTGCCAGCAGCTTAGGGACAGACTATGGCTACACCTTC
CASSLGTDYGYTF
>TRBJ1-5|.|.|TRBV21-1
TGTGCCAGCAGCATCGAGACGGCAAAAAATCAGCCCCAGCATTTT
CASSIETAKNQPQHF
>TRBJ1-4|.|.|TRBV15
TGTGCCACCAGCAGAGATCTCCTGAGGGATGAAAAACTGTTTTTT
CATSRDLLRDEKLFF
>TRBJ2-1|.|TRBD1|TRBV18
TGTGCCAGCTCAGGACAGGGGGTAAATGAGCAGTTCTTC
CASSGQGVNEQFF
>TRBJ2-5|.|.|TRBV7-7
TGTGCCAGCAGTCAGGGACCCCAAGAGACCCAGTACTTC
CASSQGPQETQYF
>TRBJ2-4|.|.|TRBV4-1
TGCGCCAGCAGCCAAGGGGAGAGAAACATTCAGTACTTC
CASSQGERNIQYF
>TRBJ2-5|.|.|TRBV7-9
TGTGCCGGCGGGACAGTCCAAGAGACCCAGTACTTC
CAGGTVQETQYF
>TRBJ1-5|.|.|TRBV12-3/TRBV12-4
TGTGCCAGCAATAACAGGGGCAATCAGCCCCAGCATTTT
CASNNRGNQPQHF
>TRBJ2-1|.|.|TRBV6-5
TGTGCCAGCAGACTCTCGGGAGACTCCTACAATGAGCAGTTCTTC
CASRLSGDSYNEQFF